Presented here are 7 T cell receptor beta chains from one specimen sequenced in a study of cytomegalovirus exposure and HLA in healthy donors. Profiled with immunoSEQ multiplex PCR; TCRdb holds only in-frame clones, not every one. The data contain 130,000 to 150,000 clones, around nine tenths of them singletons. Input material: PBMCs. The receptors shown here come from a woman in her late teens or twenties in good health and CMV-seropositive.

This chain joins TRBV29-1 and TRBJ2-1, with 13 bases aligning to TRBD2. Germline CDR1 SQVTM, CDR2 ANQGSEA. V lost 7 bases to trimming and J lost 5 bases; unmatched junction nucleotides: 14. The length of the CDR3 is 17 residues. CDR3 protein: CSGSGTSGMVRNNEQFF. CDR3 bases: TGCAGCGGTTCCGGGACTAGCGGGATGGTGAGAAACAATGAGCAGTTCTTC.

This chain uses TRBV2 with TRBJ1-4, with no clear D. Between the trimmed V and J ends, which lost 7 bases and 5 bases, there was a span of 8 bases. Looked up from germline, CDR1 is SNHLY and CDR2 is FYNNEI. The CDR3 loop spans 12 amino acids. In nucleotides, the CDR3 is TGTGCCAGCACCTGGGAGAATGAAAAACTGTTTTTT. Protein sequence: CASTWENEKLFF.

The rearrangement uses TRBV5-4 and TRBJ2-7; TRBD2 matches 10 bases. Germline V CDR1 and CDR2: SGHNT, YYREEE (reference sequence). The junction had 4 bases not matched to a gene; V was cut back by 4 bases and J by 0 bases. The CDR3 is 15 residues long. The CDR3 here is CASSPGLADSYEQYF. The CDR3 DNA is TGTGCCAGCAGCCCAGGACTAGCGGACTCCTACGAGCAGTACTTC.

V is TRBV2 and J is TRBJ1-5; possibly TRBD1 for D (6 bases). The germline V gene encodes CDR1 SNHLY and CDR2 FYNNEI. The ends were cut back, 4 bases at V and 6 bases at J, with 10 bases in the middle. The CDR3 extends over 13 amino acids. This CDR3 is CASSVAGVQPQHF. CDR3 sequence (DNA): TGTGCCAGCAGTGTAGCAGGGGTTCAGCCCCAGCATTTT.

This rearrangement joins TRBV19 to TRBJ2-5, with a possible D match to TRBD2 (7 bases). Looked up from germline, CDR1 is LNHDA and CDR2 is SQIVND (reference sequence). Trimming shortened V by 1 base and J by 1 base, and 10 bases separated the two germline ends. The CDR3 spans 15 residues. The CDR3 reads CASSIAGGRQETQYF. In nucleotides, the CDR3 is TGTGCCAGTAGTATAGCGGGGGGCCGCCAAGAGACCCAGTACTTC.

The rearrangement uses TRBV4-1 and TRBJ2-7; 11 nucleotides match TRBD2. Unmatched junction bases numbered 5, after V lost 5 bases and J lost 2 bases. There are 15 residues in the CDR3. Germline V gene lookup returns CDR1 MGHRA and CDR2 YSYEKL. CDR3 in DNA: TGCGCCAGCAGCAGAGGGACTAGCGGTCCCTACGAGCAGTACTTC. As protein: CASSRGTSGPYEQYF.

The rearrangement links TRBV27 to TRBJ2-1; TRBD2 agrees at 9 bases. CDR1 is MNHEY and CDR2 is SMNVEV in the germline V gene (reference sequence). With 2 bases clipped from V and 7 bases from J, the junction kept 9 bases outside the gene matches. CDR3 length: 16 residues. The CDR3 sequence is CASSLQPLAGWNEQFF. CDR3 DNA sequence: TGTGCCAGCAGTTTACAGCCGCTAGCGGGATGGAATGAGCAGTTCTTC.